Listed here are 6 T cell receptor beta chains from one sample, sequenced in a study of radiation and T cells in renal cell carcinoma (dated by TCRdb to the early 2020s). The label giving this sample's time point can be read as: blood 4 weeks post-SBRT, at nephrectomy. Read against the paper, the sample's treatment or condition label means: 15 Gy SBRT to primary tumor, nephrectomy 4 weeks later. The library was prepared using the immunoSEQ multiplex PCR assay. Drawn from immuneACCESS, this table holds only the in-frame rearrangements with V and J called that TCRdb kept. Clones are partly lost; checked studies trace under half to an unresolved V gene and leave the rest unexplained. This sample is represented by approximately 83,000 clones; approximately 80% of them were singletons. The top ten clonotypes cover around 9.4% of the sample. The sequencing here drew on blood, taken from a patient whose treatment included radiotherapy and nephrectomy. These receptors originate from a man aged 50-59 years with renal cell carcinoma.

The J gene is TRBJ1-3, the V gene TRBV30; TRBD1 is a possible D gene (5 bases). The CDR3 loop spans 13 amino acids. CDR1 GTSNPN and CDR2 SVGIG come from the germline V gene (reference sequence). Trimming pared 2 bases from V and 4 bases from J, leaving 9 bases between. The CDR3 here is CAWSRGIGNTIYF. For the CDR3, the DNA is TGTGCCTGGAGTCGGGGGATCGGAAACACCATATATTTT.

This clone was seen a few times. The chain carries TRBV30 and TRBJ1-1; D is possibly TRBD1 (6 bases). V shed 3 bases and J shed 0 bases, with 23 bases lying between them. The CDR3 spans 18 residues. Germline V gene lookup returns CDR1 GTSNPN and CDR2 SVGIG (reference sequence). Written as DNA, the CDR3 is TGTGCCTGGAGGGCTGAGACCGGGACATCAAAAATGAACACTGAAGCTTTCTTT. Amino acid sequence: CAWRAETGTSKMNTEAFF. Together with reference TRBV30 and TRBJ1-1, the CDR3 gives the full variable domain: SQTIHQWPATLVQPVGSPLSLECTVEGTSNPNLYWYRQAAGRGLQLLFYSVGIGQISSEVPQNLSASRPQDRQFILSSKKLLLSDSGFYLCAWRAETGTSKMNTEAFFGQGTRLTVV.

The chain employs TRBV5-1 and TRBJ1-1; 9 positions match TRBD1. Germline V CDR1 and CDR2: SGHRS, YFSETQ. The CDR3 extends over 15 amino acids. Losses at the gene ends were 4 bases for V and 1 base for J; bases not matched to a gene: 5. The CDR3 protein is CASSTTGGANTEAFF. CDR3 in DNA: TGCGCCAGCAGCACTACAGGGGGCGCGAACACTGAAGCTTTCTTT.

The rearrangement joins TRBV30 to TRBJ1-5; no firm D call. Trimming shortened V by 1 base and J by 6 bases, and 10 bases separated the two germline ends. The germline V gene has CDR1 GTSNPN and CDR2 SVGIG (reference sequence). The CDR3 runs 13 residues. The CDR3 loop is CAWSDGFGQPQHF. The CDR3 DNA is TGTGCCTGGAGTGACGGATTTGGTCAGCCCCAGCATTTT. The variable domain in full, completed from reference TRBV30 and TRBJ1-5, reads SQTIHQWPATLVQPVGSPLSLECTVEGTSNPNLYWYRQAAGRGLQLLFYSVGIGQISSEVPQNLSASRPQDRQFILSSKKLLLSDSGFYLCAWSDGFGQPQHFGDGTRLSIL.

J is TRBJ2-5 and V is TRBV6-1; no reliable D call. Germline CDR1 MNHNS, CDR2 SASEGT. V was shortened by 0 bases and J by 4 bases, with 9 bases between the two germline ends. There are 14 residues in the CDR3. The DNA of the CDR3 is TGTGCCAGCAGTGAAGCTCGGTTTATAGAGACCCAGTACTTC. Its protein is CASSEARFIETQYF.

This clone was seen only once. This chain connects TRBV19 to TRBJ1-5, with 11 nucleotides matching TRBD1. The junction had 5 bases not matched to a gene; V was cut back by 9 bases and J by 4 bases. CDR1 is LNHDA and CDR2 is SQIVND in the germline V gene (reference sequence). CDR3 length: 14 amino acids. DNA of the CDR3: TGTGCCAGCGCGGGACAGGGGGGAAATCAGCCCCAGCATTTT. As protein: CASAGQGGNQPQHF.